This entry concerns a single TCR beta chain. The entry originates in a study of identifying expanded T cells in peripheral blood. CDR3 length: 13 amino acids. Germline V gene data show CDR1 as KGHSH and CDR2 as LQKENI. Trimming removed 2 bases from V and 7 bases from J; junction bases left unmatched: 1. No infections or other immune events were documented during collection. The repertoire was sequenced with immunoSEQ multiplex PCR; TCRdb's copy has only in-frame clones and lacks some. The sample lists 100,000 to 110,000 clones, 75% to 90% occurring once. The chain recombines TRBV18 with TRBJ1-1, with TRBD1 identical over 10 bases. The sequenced sample consisted of blood. The TCR sequence derives from a person aged 18 to 75 in good health. The CDR3 region is CASSPGTGVEAFF. The CDR3 DNA reads TGTGCCAGCTCACCAGGGACAGGGGTTGAAGCTTTCTTT.